A single sample gave rise to the 3 T cell receptor beta chains below, sequenced in a study of cytomegalovirus exposure and HLA in healthy donors. The PCR was carried out with 60 Vbeta primers and 13 Jbeta primers. Data came from immunoSEQ multiplex PCR; TCRdb stores just in-frame clones and leaves some out. Of some 160,000 clones in the sample, more than 65% were seen once. Sequences were obtained from PBMCs. The receptors derive from a woman in her thirties in good health and CMV-seronegative.

CDR3 loop: CASSLGRDTYGYTF. In DNA, the CDR3 is TGTGCCAGCAGCTTGGGCAGGGACACCTATGGCTACACCTTC. The chain uses TRBV5-6 and TRBJ1-2, with TRBD1 as a possible D gene (6 bases). With 0 bases removed from V and 4 bases from J, the gap between germline ends came to 10 bases. Germline CDR1 is SGHDT and CDR2 is YYEEEE. The CDR3 contains 14 residues.

The chain links TRBV7-2 to TRBJ2-1, with 10 positions matching TRBD2. After removal of 5 bases from V and 16 bases from J, the junction contained 11 bases not matched to a gene. This CDR3 contains 13 residues. In germline, CDR1 is SGHTA, CDR2 FQGNSA. The CDR3 sequence: CASSPILAGGGFF. For the CDR3, the DNA is TGTGCCAGCAGCCCAATTTTAGCGGGAGGTGGATTCTTC.

The chain combines TRBV6-6 with TRBJ1-5; 7 positions match TRBD1. Germline V gene data show CDR1 as MNHNY and CDR2 as SVGAGI (reference sequence). This CDR3 is 14 amino acids long. V lost 4 bases, J lost 2 bases, and 2 bases stayed unmatched. The CDR3 region is CASSFGQGNQPQHF. The CDR3 coding sequence is TGTGCCAGCAGTTTCGGACAGGGCAATCAGCCCCAGCATTTT.